The 21 T cell receptor beta chains below were found in one sample sequenced in a study of CD4 and CD8 cells across lung adenocarcinoma regions. Via MiXCR, TCRdb re-called the PCR reads, giving one row per CDR3 protein. Among several thousand distinct CDR3 sequences listed, roughly half were seen once. The sequencing sample was made of CD8+ T cells from the center of a lung tumor. The origin of the receptors is a male donor with lung adenocarcinoma. The CD4 and CD8 labels of this study may be unreliable.

The V gene is TRBV28, the J gene TRBJ2-1; 13 bases are a match to TRBD2. V dropped 8 bases and J dropped 1; count of bases not matched to a gene: 8. The CDR3 sequence is 17 residues long. Germline V gene lookup returns CDR1 MDHEN and CDR2 SYDVKM. CDR3 protein: CASGGTSGKGSYNEQFF. The DNA of the CDR3 is TGTGCCAGCGGGGGGACTAGCGGGAAGGGGTCCTACAATGAGCAGTTCTTC.

This clonotype was found once. The chain combines TRBV19 with TRBJ2-7; 8 nucleotides line up with TRBD2. CDR3 length: 17 residues. CDR1 is LNHDA and CDR2 is SQIVND in the germline V gene (reference sequence). The ends lost 3 bases at V and 0 bases at J; junction bases unmatched: 10. Written as DNA, the CDR3 is TGTGCCAGTAGTATCGGTCCTAGCGGGTCGAGCTCCTACGAGCAGTACTTC. Translation gives CASSIGPSGSSSYEQYF.

In its sample, this clonotype ranks as large (0.1 to 1%). V and J are TRBV6-1 and TRBJ2-7; either TRBD1 or TRBD2 may fit D (5 bases each). CDR1 is MNHNS and CDR2 is SASEGT in the germline V gene. The V gene lost 2 bases and the J gene lost 0 bases, with 17 bases spanning the gap. CDR3 size: 17 residues. The CDR3 DNA sequence: TGTGCCAGCAGTGAATGGGCCGGGACGGCGGACTCCTACGAGCAGTACTTC. It codes for CASSEWAGTADSYEQYF.

This clonotype was seen just once. The V and J genes are TRBV30 and TRBJ2-2; the D is unclear. The CDR3 totals 12 residues. The germline V gene has CDR1 GTSNPN and CDR2 SVGIG (reference sequence). The germline V and J ends were trimmed by 8 bases and 5 bases, with 12 bases remaining between them. CDR3 sequence (DNA): TGTGCCGGCCAAGGTGAAACCGGGGAGCTGTTTTTT. It encodes CAGQGETGELFF.

The J gene is TRBJ2-4, the V gene TRBV6-1; D could derive from TRBD1 or TRBD2 (6 bases each). CDR1 MNHNS and CDR2 SASEGT come from the germline V gene. This CDR3 has 17 amino acids. CDR3 in DNA: TGTGGTTGTAGTGAAGGGCTCGGGAGCAGGGGCAAAAACACCCAGTACTTC. It is translated as CGCSEGLGSRGKNTQYF.

The chain couples TRBV6-1 to TRBJ2-3; D is perhaps TRBD1 (5 bases). The length of the CDR3 is 18 residues. V was cut by 3 bases and J by 5 bases, with 24 bases left in between. Germline CDR1 reads MNHNS; CDR2 reads SASEGT. CDR3 region: CASSESPLGLGAKDTQYF. CDR3 coding DNA: TGTGCCAGCAGTGAGAGCCCCTTGGGGCTGGGCGCCAAAGATACGCAGTATTTT.

This clonotype was counted once. The rearrangement joins TRBV6-1 to TRBJ2-5, with D perhaps given as TRBD1 or TRBD2 (6 bases each). Per the germline V gene, CDR1 is MNHNS and CDR2 is SASEGT. This CDR3 has 15 amino acids. CDR3 in amino acids: CGRGEGGRDPDTQYF. Here the CDR3 DNA reads TGTGGCAGGGGTGAAGGGGGGCGGGACCCAGATACGCAGTACTTC.

The chain joins TRBV7-8 to TRBJ1-1; unclear D gene. Germline CDR1 is SGHVS and CDR2 is FQNEAQ. This CDR3 comprises 12 residues. The V end was cut by 6 bases, the J end by 6 bases, with 11 bases between. The CDR3 is CASREGWAEAFF. The CDR3 DNA follows: TGTGCCAGCAGGGAGGGTTGGGCTGAAGCTTTCTTT.

This clonotype was picked up a small number of times. V is TRBV11-2 and J is TRBJ2-1; 7 bases match TRBD2. The DNA end favors TRBJ2-7, so the J call may be wrong. The CDR3 covers 13 residues. Germline CDR1 reads SGHAT; CDR2 reads FQNNGV. The CDR3 loop is CASSSGTITEQYF. The CDR3 DNA reads TGTGCCAGCAGCTCCGGGACTATAACCGAGCAGTACTTC.

This clonotype came up many times. The V gene is TRBV6-1, the J gene TRBJ1-2; 8 bases agree with TRBD1. Trimming cost V 4 bases and J 4 bases; bases outside gene matches: 5. The CDR3 totals 14 residues. Germline CDR1 MNHNS, CDR2 SASEGT. The CDR3 region has the DNA TGTGCCAGCAGTGGCACAGGGGGGGTCTATGGCTACACCTTC. Protein: CASSGTGGVYGYTF.

This clonotype was counted a few times. This chain joins TRBV10-2 and TRBJ2-7; 7 bases align to TRBD1. The V gene's germline CDR1 is WSHSY and CDR2 SAAADI. The V and J ends lost 3 bases and 5 bases, in that order; junction bases with no gene match: 10. The CDR3 has 15 amino acids. CDR3: CASSDVQGVSHEQYF. CDR3 DNA sequence: TGCGCCAGCAGTGATGTGCAGGGGGTGAGTCACGAGCAGTACTTC.

In its sample, this clonotype was seen a few times. This chain connects TRBV27 to TRBJ2-5; D ambiguous. V lost 9 bases to trimming and J lost 4 bases, with 9 bases between them. This CDR3 has 11 amino acids. Germline V lookup: CDR1 MNHEY, CDR2 SMNVEV (reference sequence). The CDR3 nucleotides read TGTGCCAGAAACCGGCGAGAGACCCAGTACTTC. Amino acid sequence: CARNRRETQYF.

Regarding this clonotype: Because the CDR3's place on the DNA is in doubt, the DNA is left out and the CDR3 is given as listed by TCRdb. The chain uses TRBV27 and TRBJ2-3; the table's D call TRBD2 went unverified against the DNA. Germline values: CDR1 MNHEY, CDR2 SMNVEV (reference sequence). The CDR3 numbers 16 amino acids, ends counted. CDR3 sequence: CASRGRVAGGTDTQYF.

The chain is built from TRBV6-5 and TRBJ2-3; the D is unclear. CDR1 is MNHEY and CDR2 is SVGAGI in the germline V gene. V was cut by 2 bases and J by 5 bases, with 11 bases left in between. The CDR3 length is 14 residues. The CDR3 protein is CASSYARVEDTQYF. The CDR3 region has the DNA TGTGCCAGCAGTTACGCTAGGGTCGAAGATACGCAGTATTTT.

This clonotype was counted once. The junction differs from germline at one of its ends, possibly a read error. The chain uses TRBV6-1 and TRBJ2-1; 14 bases are shared with TRBD2. The CDR3 is made up of 17 amino acids. CDR1 MNHNS and CDR2 SASEGT come from the germline V gene. The CDR3 spells CASSTPGTSGSTDAQFF. DNA for the CDR3: TGTGCCAGCAGTACCCCCGGGACTAGCGGGAGCACAGATGCGCAGTTCTTT.

This clonotype has a count of ten or more. The rearrangement uses TRBV6-5 and TRBJ2-5; D possibly corresponds to TRBD1 (5 bases). The J call is doubtful: the DNA matches TRBJ2-7 better. Germline V CDR1 and CDR2: MNHEY, SVGAGI. The CDR3 is 11 amino acids. CDR3 region: CASSYQGEQYF. CDR3 DNA sequence: TGTGCCAGCAGTTACCAGGGCGAGCAGTACTTC.

This clonotype has more than one count but fewer than ten. This CDR3 is CATASRPYNEQFF. In nucleotides, the CDR3 is TGTGCCACGGCCAGCCGACCCTACAATGAGCAGTTCTTC. The chain joins TRBV12-3 or TRBV12-4 to TRBJ2-1; D gene uncertain. Trimming removed 10 bases from V and 2 bases from J, with 12 bases in between. The CDR3 is 13 amino acids.

This rearrangement joins TRBV6-4 to TRBJ2-5; D gene ambiguous. There are 14 residues in the CDR3. The germline V gene has CDR1 MRHNA and CDR2 SNTAGT. The CDR3 is CARRDGRDGDTQYF. DNA for the CDR3: TGTGCGAGGCGCGACGGCCGAGACGGAGATACCCAGTACTTC.

The gene calls are TRBV10-1 and TRBJ2-3; D might be TRBD1 (6 bases). V was cut by 5 bases and J by 5 bases, with 17 bases left in between. The CDR3 totals 15 residues. Germline V CDR1 and CDR2: WNHNN, SYGVQD (reference sequence). This chain's CDR3 is CASSRSGDTRDTQYF. CDR3 DNA sequence: TGCGCCAGCAGTCGGAGTGGGGACACAAGAGATACGCAGTATTTT.

This chain joins TRBV27 and TRBJ2-3; D is possibly TRBD1 (5 bases). CDR3 length: 15 residues. With 2 bases removed from V and 5 bases from J, the gap between germline ends came to 14 bases. In germline, CDR1 is MNHEY, CDR2 SMNVEV (reference sequence). CDR3 loop: CASSLRGNSGDTQYF. For the CDR3, the DNA is TGTGCCAGCAGTTTAAGGGGTAATTCAGGAGATACGCAGTATTTT.

This clonotype showed up just a few times. The chain couples TRBV6-1 to TRBJ1-2; 7 bases map to TRBD1. The CDR3 is made up of 14 amino acids. Trimming took 2 bases from V and 6 from J; bases not matched to a gene: 6. Per germline, CDR1 MNHNS and CDR2 SASEGT. This CDR3 is CASSELGGQDGYTF. DNA for the CDR3: TGTGCCAGCAGTGAATTGGGAGGACAGGATGGCTACACCTTC.